This TCR beta chain is from a study of Ad26.COV2.S vaccination and SARS-CoV-2 variants. Notes on the study in general: For non-spike TCRs, breadth in vaccine recipients resembled that in placebo recipients. Assessments of TCR breadth and depth may have underestimated the total T cell responses. It was reported that spike-specific CD8+ and CD4+ T cell responses were substantially broad after vaccination. Among vaccine recipients, spike-specific TCR breadth exceeded that of placebo recipients.

Here immunoSEQ multiplex PCR was the method, and the copy in TCRdb shows in-frame clones only, minus some. The sample has nearly 95,000 clones, roughly 84% seen once. The table lists this clone with a few counts. Its antigen is not identified. The ends were cut back, 5 bases at V and 4 bases at J, with 18 bases in the middle. CDR3 length: 16 residues. Germline V gene data show CDR1 as SEHNR and CDR2 as FQNEAQ (reference sequence). This receptor was taken from a human donor who had recovered from COVID-19. The material sequenced was peripheral blood, taken after recovery from COVID-19. The chain carries TRBV7-9 and TRBJ1-5; D possibly corresponds to TRBD1 (5 bases). The CDR3 DNA follows: TGTGCCAGCAGCACTTTCAAGATGGGACTTAATCAGCCCCAGCATTTT. This codes for CASSTFKMGLNQPQHF.